Listed here are 26 T cell receptor beta chains from one sample, sequenced in a study of identical twins. TCRdb reprocessed the 5' RACE reads with MiXCR, giving one entry per CDR3 protein. This sample has 640,000 or so distinct CDR3 sequences; less than 7% occur once, and the top ten carry about 1.8%. The sample taken for sequencing was naive T cells sorted from blood. The origin of the receptors is a man aged 18 to 35 in good health.

The chain has TRBV13 and TRBJ2-7; 8 nucleotides match TRBD1. CDR3 length: 14 residues. V shed 5 bases, J shed 5 bases, and the junction held 8 bases outside the gene matches. Germline-derived CDR1 and CDR2 are PRHDT and FYEKMQ (reference sequence). Here the CDR3 DNA reads TGTGCCAGCAGCATAGACAGGGGCGCTGACGAGCAGTACTTC. Protein product: CASSIDRGADEQYF.

This clonotype was found many times. The CDR3 spells CASSFGGTGQFF. The CDR3 DNA sequence: TGTGCCAGCAGCTTTGGCGGGACAGGGCAGTTCTTC. The genes are TRBV5-6 and TRBJ2-1; 8 nucleotides match TRBD1. CDR3 length equals 12 residues. Trimming took 2 bases from V and 12 from J; bases not matched to a gene: 4. CDR1 is SGHDT, CDR2 YYEEEE, per germline.

There are many counts of this clonotype. This chain links TRBV6-1 with TRBJ2-3; D is possibly TRBD2 (6 bases). This CDR3 spans 15 amino acids. Germline loops: CDR1 MNHNS, CDR2 SASEGT. V shed 6 bases and J shed 1 base, with 14 bases lying between them. The CDR3 loop reads CASSPGSRGTDTQYF. The DNA of the CDR3 is TGTGCCAGCAGCCCCGGGAGTAGGGGCACAGATACGCAGTATTTT.

This clonotype was picked up many times. V gene TRBV6-2 or TRBV6-3 combines with J gene TRBJ2-1, with D possibly matching TRBD2 (7 bases). V was shortened by 3 bases and J by 4 bases, with 10 bases between the two germline ends. The germline gives CDR1 MNHEY, CDR2 SVGEGT. The CDR3 loop spans 14 amino acids. In nucleotides, the CDR3 is TGTGCCAGCAGTTATAGGGGGGGGTACAATGAGCAGTTCTTC. Translated: CASSYRGGYNEQFF.

This clonotype appeared many times. The gene calls are TRBV29-1 and TRBJ2-7; 8 nucleotides line up with TRBD1. This CDR3 spans 15 amino acids. Losses at the gene ends were 6 bases for V and 9 bases for J; bases not matched to a gene: 19. Germline CDR1 SQVTM, CDR2 ANQGSEA. CDR3 sequence: CSVHTLGSRGQRQYF. CDR3 coding DNA: TGCAGCGTCCATACTTTAGGGTCCAGGGGGCAGAGGCAGTACTTC.

The genes are TRBV24-1 and TRBJ2-1; weak D call: TRBD2 (6 bases). The CDR3 totals 13 residues. The germline CDR1 and CDR2 sequences are KGHDR and SFDVKD. V dropped 3 bases and J dropped 5 bases, with 7 bases sitting between them. In DNA form, the CDR3 reads TGTGCCACCAGTGATGCGGGGAACAATGAGCAGTTCTTC. Protein sequence: CATSDAGNNEQFF.

CDR3 in amino acids: CATSDLQTYSNTGELFF. CDR3 DNA sequence: TGTGCCACCAGTGATTTGCAAACCTACTCGAACACCGGGGAGCTGTTTTTT. This chain joins TRBV24-1 and TRBJ2-2; D is uncertain. The germline V and J ends were trimmed by 0 bases and 0 bases, with 10 bases remaining between them. Germline CDR1 and CDR2: KGHDR and SFDVKD. The CDR3 has 17 amino acids.

At least ten counts were recorded for this clonotype. The gene calls are TRBV5-1 and TRBJ2-6, with D possibly being TRBD1 (6 bases). This CDR3 is built from 18 residues. The ends were cut back, 0 bases at V and 2 bases at J, with 15 bases in the middle. Germline V gene lookup returns CDR1 SGHRS and CDR2 YFSETQ. In nucleotides, the CDR3 is TGCGCCAGCAGCTTGGCGGCAGGGGCGAAGACTGGGGCCAACGTCCTGACTTTC. Its protein is CASSLAAGAKTGANVLTF.

The J gene is TRBJ2-2, the V gene TRBV10-3; D might be TRBD1 (6 bases). Germline-derived CDR1 and CDR2 are ENHRY and SYGVKD. Trimming pared 10 bases from V and 4 bases from J, leaving 16 bases between. The CDR3 covers 14 residues. This chain's CDR3 is CATKDRTSTGELFF. CDR3 DNA sequence: TGTGCCACCAAGGACAGAACTAGCACCGGGGAGCTGTTTTTT.

This clonotype was counted many times. The CDR3 DNA reads TGCAGCGGGTCGGGCTCCCTCAATGAGCAGTTCTTC. Amino acids: CSGSGSLNEQFF. The chain is built from TRBV20-1 and TRBJ2-1; D unresolved. CDR1 is DFQATT and CDR2 is SNEGSKA in the germline V gene (reference sequence). The CDR3 contains 12 residues.

This clonotype was detected many times. The J gene is TRBJ2-3, the V gene TRBV6-2 or TRBV6-3; 11 nucleotides agree with TRBD2. V was clipped by 4 bases and J by 2 bases; unmatched bases: 14. The CDR3 covers 19 residues. Looked up from germline, CDR1 is MNHEY and CDR2 is SVGEGT. CDR3 nucleotides: TGTGCCAGCAGTTCCGCCCCAACCAGACTAGCGGGACTCACAGATACGCAGTATTTT. Amino acid sequence: CASSSAPTRLAGLTDTQYF.

In this sample, this clonotype turned up many times. V and J are TRBV4-2 and TRBJ2-1, with TRBD2 identical over 10 bases. Germline V gene data show CDR1 as LGHNA and CDR2 as YNFKEQ. CDR3 length: 16 residues. V lost 0 bases, J lost 9 bases, and 8 bases stayed unmatched. CDR3: CASSQDRASGSREQFF. The CDR3 DNA follows: TGTGCCAGCAGCCAAGATAGGGCTAGCGGGAGTCGTGAGCAGTTCTTC.

This clonotype came up a few times. At one end the junction does not follow the germline gene, possibly because of a read error. V and J are TRBV12-3 or TRBV12-4 and TRBJ2-7, with TRBD2 matching over 7 bases. The CDR3 runs 14 residues. The DNA for the CDR3 is TGTGCCAGCAGTCTAGCGGAAAACTCCTACGAGCAGTACTTC. Translation gives CASSLAENSYEQYF.

This clonotype was detected ten times or more. In DNA form, the CDR3 reads TGTGCCAGCAGCCCTTATGATGAAAAACTGTTTTTT. It encodes CASSPYDEKLFF. V usage is TRBV3-1 and J usage is TRBJ1-4, with no clear D. The germline V gene has CDR1 LGHDT and CDR2 YNNKEL (reference sequence). The CDR3 has 12 residues. Trimming pared 4 bases from V and 6 bases from J, leaving 6 bases between.

This clonotype was observed many times. The chain links TRBV29-1 to TRBJ2-1; TRBD2 aligns across 13 bases. Germline V gene data show CDR1 as SQVTM and CDR2 as ANQGSEA. The CDR3 length is 15 residues. Trimming took 4 bases from V and 12 from J; bases not matched to a gene: 12. The CDR3 DNA reads TGCAGCGTTGTAGGTCCGGGACTAGCGGGAATACGGCAGTTCTTC. Encoded protein: CSVVGPGLAGIRQFF.

This rearrangement joins TRBV20-1 to TRBJ2-4; D remains unclear. The germline CDR1 and CDR2 sequences are DFQATT and SNEGSKA (reference sequence). The CDR3 is 13 residues long. Trimming took 8 bases from V and 1 from J, leaving 12 bases between them. The DNA for the CDR3 is TGCAGTTCCCCGGTCTGGGCCAAAAACATTCAGTACTTC. It specifies CSSPVWAKNIQYF.

Points on this clonotype: At one of its ends the junction is not consistent with the germline gene, which may arise from a read error. The CDR3, as DNA: TGCGCGACGGGGGGCCCCGGCAAAAACATTCAGTACTTC. Its translation is CATGGPGKNIQYF. This sequence joins TRBV19 and TRBJ2-4, with a weak D call TRBD2 (7 bases). The CDR3 runs 13 residues. Germline lookup yields CDR1 LNHDA and CDR2 SQIVND (reference sequence).

This clonotype showed up many times. The chain links TRBV6-5 to TRBJ2-3; D is unresolved. Germline V gives CDR1 MNHEY, CDR2 SVGAGI. V was cut by 4 bases and J by 0 bases, with 14 bases left in between. This CDR3 comprises 16 residues. CDR3 nucleotides: TGTGCCAGCAGTTTCTCCGGACGGGCTAGCACAGATACGCAGTATTTT. Translation: CASSFSGRASTDTQYF.

In this sample, this clonotype turned up many times. The chain carries TRBV5-1 and TRBJ1-5; tentative D call: TRBD1 (6 bases). V lost 4 bases and J 0 bases, leaving 11 bases between the germline ends. Germline-derived CDR1 and CDR2 are SGHRS and YFSETQ. This CDR3 is built from 15 residues. The CDR3 protein is CASSRGGNSNQPQHF. CDR3 sequence (DNA): TGCGCCAGCAGCAGGGGGGGAAATAGCAATCAGCCCCAGCATTTT.

This chain connects TRBV3-1 to TRBJ1-1; perhaps TRBD1 as D (5 bases). The V end lost 5 bases, the J end lost 3 bases, and 16 bases lay between the germline ends. Germline V gene lookup returns CDR1 LGHDT and CDR2 YNNKEL (reference sequence). The CDR3 length is 15 residues. Here the CDR3 reads CASSVISGGDTEAFF. The DNA for the CDR3 is TGTGCCAGCAGCGTAATCTCGGGGGGGGACACTGAAGCTTTCTTT.

Ten or more counts support this clonotype. V is TRBV10-3 and J is TRBJ2-1; 10 nucleotides align to TRBD2. This CDR3 region has 15 residues. The V and J ends lost 6 bases and 0 bases, in that order; junction bases with no gene match: 2. The V gene's germline CDR1 is ENHRY and CDR2 SYGVKD. The CDR3 DNA is TGTGCCATCAGACTAGCGGGATCCTCCTACAATGAGCAGTTCTTC. Encoded protein: CAIRLAGSSYNEQFF.

This clonotype was detected a few times. The rearrangement links TRBV29-1 to TRBJ1-1; D gene ambiguous. The CDR3 totals 12 residues. The V gene's germline CDR1 is SQVTM and CDR2 ANQGSEA. Trimming left V 3 bases short and J 1 base short, with 6 bases between. The CDR3 sequence is CSVDTGNTEAFF. In DNA, the CDR3 is TGCAGCGTTGACACCGGGAACACTGAAGCTTTCTTT.

This clonotype has at least ten counts. V is TRBV4-3 and J is TRBJ1-1, with D possibly being TRBD1 (5 bases). The germline CDR1 and CDR2 sequences are LGHNA and YSLEER. V was cut by 1 base and J by 4 bases, with 13 bases left in between. The CDR3 consists of 15 residues. The CDR3 nucleotides are TGCGCCAGCAGCCAAGGCGCTTCAGGGCGCACTGAAGCTTTCTTT. Translation gives CASSQGASGRTEAFF.

This clonotype was counted many times. The V call is TRBV6-1, the J call TRBJ2-3; tentative D call: TRBD1 (6 bases). The CDR3 extends over 14 amino acids. V lost 6 bases and J lost 3, with 13 bases in between. Germline V CDR1 and CDR2: MNHNS, SASEGT. The CDR3, as DNA: TGTGCCAGCAGGAGGGGGATTGGGACAGATACGCAGTATTTT. The encoded protein is CASRRGIGTDTQYF.

This clonotype was seen ten or more times. The V and J genes are TRBV5-1 and TRBJ2-5; D gene ambiguous. Trimming stripped 5 bases from V and 5 bases from J, with 13 bases between. This CDR3 has 13 residues. Germline-derived CDR1 and CDR2 are SGHRS and YFSETQ. In nucleotides, the CDR3 is TGCGCCAGCAGTTCCGTCGCGTCGGAGACCCAGTACTTC. As protein: CASSSVASETQYF.

This clonotype was counted at least ten times. J is TRBJ2-3 and V is TRBV20-1, with 11 bases matching TRBD2. This CDR3 has 15 amino acids. Looked up from germline, CDR1 is DFQATT and CDR2 is SNEGSKA (reference sequence). J gave up 4 bases and V 3 bases, and 6 bases lay outside the gene matches. CDR3 loop: CSARPTSGNPDTQYF. The CDR3 nucleotides read TGCAGTGCTAGGCCGACTAGCGGGAACCCAGATACGCAGTATTTT.